This T cell receptor beta chain was documented in a study of T-cell memory formation after mild COVID-19. The sample holds a few counts of this clonotype. V shed 0 bases and J 6 bases; nucleotides not matched to a gene: 8. Germline lookup yields CDR1 ENHRY and CDR2 SYGVKD. The CDR3 consists of 17 residues. TCRdb called the 5' RACE reads again in MiXCR, with one record for every CDR3 protein. The table has hundreds of thousands of distinct CDR3 sequences, about 24% seen once. The clonotype was recovered from an adult woman who had mild COVID-19 (a few samples of this study predate the infection). Cell type and time point are not known. The chain couples TRBV10-3 to TRBJ2-1; TRBD2 matches 10 bases. The sample was PBMCs or a T cell subset sorted from them (not recorded which). CDR3 residues: CAISESKRGGLSNEQFF. Here the CDR3 DNA reads TGTGCCATCAGTGAGTCAAAGCGGGGGGGCTTGTCCAATGAGCAGTTCTTC.